Below, 14 T cell receptor beta chains from the same sample are listed, as sequenced in a study of identical twins. A single record per CDR3 protein comes from TCRdb applying MiXCR to the 5' RACE reads. The sample carries fewer than 900,000 distinct CDR3 sequences, approximately 21% recorded once. In addition, the sample was reused for a study of T cells expressing NK-cell markers.

The specimen was PBMCs. The receptors were gathered from a young woman in good health.

For the CDR3, the DNA is TGCAGCGTTCAATGGGCGGGAGCAGATACGCAGTATTTT. It is translated as CSVQWAGADTQYF. The rearrangement uses TRBV29-1 and TRBJ2-3, with 7 bases aligning to TRBD2. Germline CDR1 is SQVTM and CDR2 is ANQGSEA. Losses at the gene ends were 5 bases for V and 4 bases for J; bases not matched to a gene: 6. This CDR3 is built from 13 residues.

The chain employs TRBV27 and TRBJ1-6; D gene uncertain. From germline, CDR1 is MNHEY and CDR2 SMNVEV (reference sequence). Trimming removed 6 bases from V and 3 bases from J, with 6 bases in between. CDR3 length: 13 amino acids. The CDR3 nucleotides are TGTGCCAGCAGCTCCGTCTATAATTCACCCCTCCACTTT. Translated: CASSSVYNSPLHF.

The CDR3 DNA reads as TGCAGCGTCTCCAGAGGCTCCTACAATGAGCAGTTCTTC. This codes for CSVSRGSYNEQFF. This chain connects TRBV29-1 to TRBJ2-1; D remains unclear. Looked up from germline, CDR1 is SQVTM and CDR2 is ANQGSEA. The CDR3 totals 13 residues. With 6 bases removed from V and 0 bases from J, the gap between germline ends came to 9 bases.

The chain uses TRBV12-3 or TRBV12-4 and TRBJ2-1; TRBD2 might be the D (5 bases). Trimming took 8 bases from V and 0 from J, leaving 17 bases between them. This CDR3 is built from 16 residues. The CDR3 DNA reads as TGTGCCAGCGGCCGCCTGGCTGGGAGCTCCTACAATGAGCAGTTCTTC. This encodes CASGRLAGSSYNEQFF.

The CDR3 region has the DNA TGTGCCAGCAGCTCAGCCGGGGCCCCCTACGAGCAGTACTTC. Amino acids: CASSSAGAPYEQYF. This chain uses TRBV5-4 with TRBJ2-7, with D tentatively TRBD1 or TRBD2 (5 bases each). The CDR3 has 14 residues. Germline assignment: CDR1 SGHNT and CDR2 YYREEE (reference sequence). With 3 bases removed from V and 2 bases from J, the gap between germline ends came to 12 bases.

This clonotype has only a few counts. The CDR3 here is CASSSGRTGELFF. The CDR3 DNA reads as TGTGCCAGCAGTTCCGGGCGCACCGGGGAGCTGTTTTTT. This chain uses TRBV12-3 or TRBV12-4 with TRBJ2-2; D is ambiguous. Trimming pared 4 bases from V and 4 bases from J, leaving 7 bases between. The CDR3 totals 13 residues.

This clonotype has a handful of counts. The J gene is TRBJ2-1, the V gene TRBV6-1; 8 bases are a match to TRBD2. Germline-derived CDR1 and CDR2 are MNHNS and SASEGT. The CDR3 is made up of 14 amino acids. Trimming removed 8 bases from V and 0 bases from J; junction bases left unmatched: 3. The CDR3 DNA reads TGTGCCAGCCTAGCGGGCTCCTCCTACAATGAGCAGTTCTTC. Translation gives CASLAGSSYNEQFF.

This clonotype came up many times. This chain joins TRBV20-1 and TRBJ2-7; D is ambiguous. V was shortened by 2 bases and J by 2 bases, with 16 bases between the two germline ends. The CDR3 is made up of 15 amino acids. Per germline, CDR1 DFQATT and CDR2 SNEGSKA (reference sequence). In DNA form, the CDR3 reads TGCAGTGCTAGAAAACCAGTCCTGACAACCTACGAGCAGTACTTC. It specifies CSARKPVLTTYEQYF.

This clonotype was recorded a few times. V usage is TRBV9 and J usage is TRBJ1-1; 8 bases match TRBD1. J gave up 6 bases and V 2 bases, and 9 bases lay outside the gene matches. Germline CDR1 SGDLS, CDR2 YYNGEE. The CDR3 is made up of 15 amino acids. CDR3 nucleotide sequence: TGTGCCAGCAGCGTCGCCGGGACAGGCTTGGCTGAAGCTTTCTTT. This gives the protein CASSVAGTGLAEAFF.

This rearrangement joins TRBV18 to TRBJ1-5, with D perhaps matching TRBD1 (5 bases). The CDR3 consists of 14 residues. V was trimmed by 2 bases and J by 5 bases, leaving 10 bases between them. Germline CDR1 KGHSH, CDR2 LQKENI. The DNA for the CDR3 is TGTGCCAGCTCACCAGAACGGACATATCAGCCCCAGCATTTT. Translating gives CASSPERTYQPQHF.

This rearrangement joins TRBV20-1 to TRBJ2-7; D uncertain. The V end lost 6 bases, the J end lost 1 base, and 13 bases lay between the germline ends. Germline V lookup: CDR1 DFQATT, CDR2 SNEGSKA (reference sequence). The CDR3 is 13 amino acids. This CDR3 is CSASPRFSYEQYF. The CDR3 DNA reads as TGCAGTGCCTCCCCCCGGTTTTCCTACGAGCAGTACTTC.

This clonotype was counted between two and nine times. This rearrangement joins TRBV3-1 to TRBJ2-7, with D unresolved. Germline CDR1 LGHDT, CDR2 YNNKEL (reference sequence). The CDR3 sequence is 12 residues long. The V end was cut by 0 bases, the J end by 5 bases, with 5 bases between. The CDR3: CASSQDTDEQYF. CDR3 in DNA: TGTGCCAGCAGCCAAGACACGGACGAGCAGTACTTC.

CDR3 sequence (DNA): TGCAGCGTGGGGGCAGGGAAGAATGAGCAGTTCTTC. Its protein product is CSVGAGKNEQFF. The chain has TRBV29-1 and TRBJ2-1, with D perhaps TRBD1 (6 bases). Trimming left V 6 bases short and J 7 bases short, with 13 bases between. This CDR3 spans 12 amino acids. Looked up from germline, CDR1 is SQVTM and CDR2 is ANQGSEA.

This clonotype was found a few times. The chain joins TRBV7-2 to TRBJ2-1; D ambiguous. In germline, CDR1 is SGHTA, CDR2 FQGNSA. This CDR3 has 15 residues. Trimming pared 5 bases from V and 0 bases from J, leaving 11 bases between. The CDR3 DNA is TGTGCCAGCAGCCCCATGTTGAGCTCCTACAATGAGCAGTTCTTC. As protein: CASSPMLSSYNEQFF.